This T cell receptor beta chain was identified in a study of monozygotic twins with inflammatory bowel disease. Study conclusions and caveats: The data did not back a single strong IBD-associated clonotype or signal.

Germline V lookup: CDR1 SGHRS, CDR2 YFSETQ. The CDR3 runs 17 residues. About this clonotype: Its target is not known.

The UMIs carried a 6-nucleotide sample barcode, and they were added by template switching. TCRdb re-called the 5' RACE reads and catalogs CDR3 proteins one per entry, DNA excluded. Its table lists approximately 330,000 distinct CDR3 sequences. J is TRBJ1-5 and V is TRBV5-1; the D call from TCRdb, TRBD1, cannot be confirmed without DNA. The clonotype originates from a human donor with ulcerative colitis or Crohn's disease, or a healthy co-twin of an affected twin (not recorded which). Material: blood. The chain's CDR3 is CASSLLPGGEVGQPQHF. Full variable domain (remainder filled in from reference TRBV5-1 and TRBJ1-5): KAGVTQTPRYLIKTRGQQVTLSCSPISGHRSVSWYQQTPGQGLQFLFEYFSETQRNKGNFPGRFSGRQFSNSRSEMNVSTLELGDSALYLCASSLLPGGEVGQPQHFGDGTRLSIL.